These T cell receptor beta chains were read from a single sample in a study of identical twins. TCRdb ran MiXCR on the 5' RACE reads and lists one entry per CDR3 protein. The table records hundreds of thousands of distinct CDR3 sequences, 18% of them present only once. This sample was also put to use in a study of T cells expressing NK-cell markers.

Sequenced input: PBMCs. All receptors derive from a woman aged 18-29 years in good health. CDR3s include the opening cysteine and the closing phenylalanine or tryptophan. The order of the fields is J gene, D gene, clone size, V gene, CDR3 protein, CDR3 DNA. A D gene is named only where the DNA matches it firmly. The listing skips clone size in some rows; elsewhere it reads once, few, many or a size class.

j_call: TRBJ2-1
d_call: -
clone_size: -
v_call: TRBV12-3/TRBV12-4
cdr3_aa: CASLRDLRHPDF
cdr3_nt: TGTGCCAGTCTGAGGGACTTGCGGCACCCAGACTTC

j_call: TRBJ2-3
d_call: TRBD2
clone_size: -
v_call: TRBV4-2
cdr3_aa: CASSQVTLRTSGGTDTQYF
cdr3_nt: TGTGCCAGCAGCCAAGTCACGCTACGGACTAGCGGGGGGACAGATACGCAGTATTTT

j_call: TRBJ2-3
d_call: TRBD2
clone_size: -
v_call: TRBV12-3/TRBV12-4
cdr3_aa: CASSTPPSGADSDTQYF
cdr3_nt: TGTGCCAGCAGCACACCTCCTAGCGGTGCTGACTCAGATACGCAGTATTTT

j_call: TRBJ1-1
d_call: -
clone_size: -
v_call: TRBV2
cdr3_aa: CASYRDQGTEAFF
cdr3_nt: TGTGCCAGTTACAGGGATCAGGGCACTGAAGCTTTCTTT

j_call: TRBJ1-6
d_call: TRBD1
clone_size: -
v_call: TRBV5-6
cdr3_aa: CASSWDRHNSPLHF
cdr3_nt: TGTGCCAGCAGCTGGGACAGGCATAATTCACCCCTCCACTTT

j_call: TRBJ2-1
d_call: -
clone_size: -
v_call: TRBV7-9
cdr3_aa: CASSFIGEQFF
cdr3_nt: TGTGCCAGCAGCTTCATCGGTGAGCAGTTCTTC

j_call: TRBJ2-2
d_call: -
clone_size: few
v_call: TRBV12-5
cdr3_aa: CASGLVGGTGELFF
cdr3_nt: TGTGCTAGTGGTTTGGTGGGTGGCACCGGGGAGCTGTTTTTT

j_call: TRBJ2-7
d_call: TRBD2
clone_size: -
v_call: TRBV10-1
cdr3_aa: CASSDSGGSYEQYF
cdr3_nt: TGCGCCAGCAGTGACAGCGGGGGATCCTACGAGCAGTACTTC

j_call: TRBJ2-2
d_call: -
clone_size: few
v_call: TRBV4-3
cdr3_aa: CASSQAVASPNTGELFF
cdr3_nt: TGCGCCAGCAGCCAAGCGGTGGCTTCACCGAACACCGGGGAGCTGTTTTTT

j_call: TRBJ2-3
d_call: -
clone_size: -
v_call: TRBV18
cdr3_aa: CASSPRDAGADTQYF
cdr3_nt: TGTGCCAGCTCACCCCGGGACGCAGGGGCCGATACGCAGTATTTT

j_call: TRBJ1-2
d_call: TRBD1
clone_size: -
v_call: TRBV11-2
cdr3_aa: CASSSITQGVFSGYTF
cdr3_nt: TGTGCCAGCAGCTCTATTACCCAGGGGGTATTCAGTGGCTACACCTTC

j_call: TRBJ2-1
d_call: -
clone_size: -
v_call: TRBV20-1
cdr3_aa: CSANKAFNEQFF
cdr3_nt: TGCAGTGCTAACAAGGCCTTCAATGAGCAGTTCTTC

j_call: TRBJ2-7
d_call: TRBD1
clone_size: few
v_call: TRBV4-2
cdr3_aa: CASSQESGQNSYEQYF
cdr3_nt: TGTGCCAGCAGCCAAGAGTCGGGACAGAATTCCTACGAGCAGTACTTC

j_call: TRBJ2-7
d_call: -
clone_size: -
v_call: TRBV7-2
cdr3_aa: CASSEGGAAYEQYF
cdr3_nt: TGTGCCAGCAGCGAGGGGGGGGCCGCCTACGAGCAGTACTTC

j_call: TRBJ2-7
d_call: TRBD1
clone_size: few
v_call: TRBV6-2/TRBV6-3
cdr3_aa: CASSKGWTGAYEQYF
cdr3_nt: TGTGCCAGCAGCAAAGGGTGGACAGGGGCCTACGAGCAGTACTTC

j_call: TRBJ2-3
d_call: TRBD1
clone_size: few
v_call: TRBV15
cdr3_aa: CATSEGQGLTDTQYF
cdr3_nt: TGTGCCACCAGCGAAGGACAGGGGCTTACAGATACGCAGTATTTT

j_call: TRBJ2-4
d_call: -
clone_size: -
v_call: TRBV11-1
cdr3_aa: CASSSHAVRGGQTNIQYF
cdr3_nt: TGTGCCAGCAGCTCACACGCAGTCCGGGGGGGACAGACAAACATTCAGTACTTC

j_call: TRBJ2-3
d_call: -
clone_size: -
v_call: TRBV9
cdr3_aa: CASSEGPSRGDTQYF
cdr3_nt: TGTGCCAGCAGCGAGGGCCCTAGCCGGGGGGATACGCAGTATTTT

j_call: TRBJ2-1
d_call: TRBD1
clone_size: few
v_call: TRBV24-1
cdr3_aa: CATSDSGQGDNNEQFF
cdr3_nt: TGTGCCACCAGTGATTCAGGACAGGGGGACAACAATGAGCAGTTCTTC

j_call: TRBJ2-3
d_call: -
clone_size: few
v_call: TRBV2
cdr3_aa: CASSDPTFTDTQYF
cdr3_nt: TGTGCCAGCAGTGACCCGACCTTCACAGATACGCAGTATTTT

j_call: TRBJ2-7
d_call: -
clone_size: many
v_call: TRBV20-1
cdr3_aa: CSAESSSYEQYF
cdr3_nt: TGCAGTGCTGAATCTAGCTCCTACGAGCAGTACTTC

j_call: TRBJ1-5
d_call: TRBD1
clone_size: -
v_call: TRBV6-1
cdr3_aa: CASRQGAGQGRNQPQHF
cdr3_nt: TGTGCCAGCAGGCAAGGGGCGGGACAGGGGAGGAATCAGCCCCAGCATTTT

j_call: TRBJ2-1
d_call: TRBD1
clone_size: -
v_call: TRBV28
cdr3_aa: CASSRQGLGEQFF
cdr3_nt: TGTGCCAGCAGTAGACAGGGCCTCGGGGAGCAGTTCTTC

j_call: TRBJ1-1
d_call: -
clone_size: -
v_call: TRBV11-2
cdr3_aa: CASSLGHFTEAFF
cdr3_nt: TGTGCCAGCAGCTTAGGCCACTTTACTGAAGCTTTCTTT

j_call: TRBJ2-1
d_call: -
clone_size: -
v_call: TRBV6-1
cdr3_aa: CASSSNPLGQFF
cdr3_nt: TGTGCCAGCAGCTCGAACCCGTTAGGGCAGTTCTTC

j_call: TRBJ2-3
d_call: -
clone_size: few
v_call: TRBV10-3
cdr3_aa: CAIGGTSTDTQYF
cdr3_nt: TGTGCCATCGGGGGCACGAGCACAGATACGCAGTATTTT

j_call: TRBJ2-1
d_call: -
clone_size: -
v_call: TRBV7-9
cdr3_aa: CASRPGNPTYNEQFF
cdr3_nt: TGTGCCAGCCGCCCCGGCAACCCTACCTACAATGAGCAGTTCTTC

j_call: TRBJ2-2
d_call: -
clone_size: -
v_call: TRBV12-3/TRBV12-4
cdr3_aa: CASSLTSGTGELFF
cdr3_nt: TGTGCCAGCAGTTTAACTAGTGGGACCGGGGAGCTGTTTTTT

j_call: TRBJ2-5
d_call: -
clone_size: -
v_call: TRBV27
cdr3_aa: CASSDRPTGGLETQYF
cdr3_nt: TGTGCCAGCAGTGACAGACCCACCGGAGGATTAGAGACCCAGTACTTC

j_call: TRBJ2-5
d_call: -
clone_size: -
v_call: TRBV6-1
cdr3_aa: CASTIDRHLETQYF
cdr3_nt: TGTGCCAGCACTATTGACAGGCATTTGGAGACCCAGTACTTC

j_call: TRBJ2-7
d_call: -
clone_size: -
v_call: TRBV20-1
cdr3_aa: CSADKIGSYEQYF
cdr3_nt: TGCAGTGCGGATAAAATTGGCTCCTACGAGCAGTACTTC

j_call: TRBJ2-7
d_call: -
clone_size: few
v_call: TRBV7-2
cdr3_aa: CASSPLPSSYEQYF
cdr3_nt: TGTGCCAGCAGCCCACTACCCAGCTCCTACGAGCAGTACTTC

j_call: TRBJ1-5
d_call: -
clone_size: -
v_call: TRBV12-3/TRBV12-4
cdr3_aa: CASSLPAQPQHF
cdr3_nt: TGTGCCAGCAGTTTACCCGCTCAGCCCCAGCATTTT

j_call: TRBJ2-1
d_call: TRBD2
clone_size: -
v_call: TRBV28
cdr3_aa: CASSLPPLADNEQFF
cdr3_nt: TGTGCCAGCAGTTTACCCCCGCTAGCGGACAATGAGCAGTTCTTC

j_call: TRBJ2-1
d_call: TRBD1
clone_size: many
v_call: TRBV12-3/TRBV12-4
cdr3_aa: CASSPQGAHSYNEQFF
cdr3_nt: TGTGCCAGCAGTCCTCAGGGGGCCCACTCCTACAATGAGCAGTTCTTC

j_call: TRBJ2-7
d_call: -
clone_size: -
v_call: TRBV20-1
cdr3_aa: CSAGGRYHEQYF
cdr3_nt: TGCAGTGCTGGGGGCCGGTATCACGAGCAGTACTTC

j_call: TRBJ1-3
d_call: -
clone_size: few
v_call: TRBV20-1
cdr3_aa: CSARDGRAGNTIYF
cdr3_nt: TGCAGTGCTAGAGATGGGAGGGCCGGAAACACCATATATTTT

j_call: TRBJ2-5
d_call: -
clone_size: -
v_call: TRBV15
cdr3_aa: CATSRAGTGGETQYF
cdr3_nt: TGTGCCACCAGCAGAGCCGGGACTGGGGGGGAGACCCAGTACTTC

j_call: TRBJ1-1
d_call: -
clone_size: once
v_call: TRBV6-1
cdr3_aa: CASSKGTTNTEAFF
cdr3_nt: TGTGCCAGCAGTAAAGGGACAACGAACACTGAAGCTTTCTTT

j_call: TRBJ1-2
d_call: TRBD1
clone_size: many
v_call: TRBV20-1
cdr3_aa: CSVGAGGNYGYTF
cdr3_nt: TGCAGTGTTGGGGCAGGGGGTAACTATGGCTACACCTTC

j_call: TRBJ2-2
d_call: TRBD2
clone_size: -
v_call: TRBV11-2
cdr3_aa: CASSTPGLAGRNTGELFF
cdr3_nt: TGTGCCAGCAGCACGCCTGGACTAGCGGGTCGTAACACCGGGGAGCTGTTTTTT

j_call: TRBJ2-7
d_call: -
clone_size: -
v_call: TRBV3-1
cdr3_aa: CASSRSDSYEQYF
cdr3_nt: TGTGCCAGCAGCCGGAGCGACTCCTACGAGCAGTACTTC

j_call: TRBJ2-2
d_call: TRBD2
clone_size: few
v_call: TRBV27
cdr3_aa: CASWEREGLVTGELFF
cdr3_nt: TGTGCCAGTTGGGAGCGGGAGGGCTTAGTCACCGGGGAGCTGTTTTTT

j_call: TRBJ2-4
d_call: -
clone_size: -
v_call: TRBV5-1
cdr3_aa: CASSLVWGATKNTQYF
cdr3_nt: TGCGCCAGCAGCTTGGTATGGGGGGCGACCAAAAACACTCAGTACTTC

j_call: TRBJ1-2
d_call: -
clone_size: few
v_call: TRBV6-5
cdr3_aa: CASSYGGSALYGYTF
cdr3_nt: TGTGCCAGCAGTTACGGTGGCAGTGCCCTATATGGCTACACCTTC

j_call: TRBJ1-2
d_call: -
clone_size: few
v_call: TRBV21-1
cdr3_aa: CASSPRATGRPF
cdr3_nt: TGTGCCAGCAGCCCCCGGGCGACAGGGCGCCCCTTC

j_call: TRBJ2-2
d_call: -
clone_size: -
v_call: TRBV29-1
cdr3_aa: CSVSPYGVNTGELFF
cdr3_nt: TGCAGCGTTTCTCCTTACGGTGTGAACACCGGGGAGCTGTTTTTT

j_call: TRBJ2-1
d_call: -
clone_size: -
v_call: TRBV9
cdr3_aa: CASSAGADEQFF
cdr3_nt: TGTGCCAGCAGCGCCGGTGCGGATGAGCAGTTCTTC

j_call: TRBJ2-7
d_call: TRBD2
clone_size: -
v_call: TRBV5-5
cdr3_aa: CASSGRLAGSSYEQYF
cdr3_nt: TGTGCCAGCAGCGGGAGACTAGCGGGTAGTTCCTACGAGCAGTACTTC

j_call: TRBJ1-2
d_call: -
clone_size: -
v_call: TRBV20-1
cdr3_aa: CSASISPFYGYTF
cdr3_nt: TGCAGTGCTAGCATATCCCCCTTCTATGGCTACACCTTC

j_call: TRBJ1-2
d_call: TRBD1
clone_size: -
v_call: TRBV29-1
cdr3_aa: CSVRRGQGLENYGYTF
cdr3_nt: TGCAGCGTCAGGAGGGGACAGGGTTTGGAAAACTATGGCTACACCTTC

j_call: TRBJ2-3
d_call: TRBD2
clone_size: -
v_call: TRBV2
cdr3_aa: CASNQKAGGSTDTQYF
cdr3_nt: TGTGCCAGCAACCAAAAAGCGGGGGGCAGCACAGATACGCAGTATTTT

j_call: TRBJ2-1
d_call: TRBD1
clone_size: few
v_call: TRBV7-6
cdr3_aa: CASSRQGAYEQFF
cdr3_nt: TGTGCCAGCAGCAGACAGGGGGCTTATGAGCAGTTCTTC

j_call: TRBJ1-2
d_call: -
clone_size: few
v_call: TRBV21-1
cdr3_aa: CASSIPSGAEGYTF
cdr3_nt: TGTGCCAGCAGCATACCATCAGGGGCAGAGGGCTACACCTTC

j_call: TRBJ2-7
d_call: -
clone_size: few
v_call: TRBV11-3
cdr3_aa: CASSLGVWGTYEQYF
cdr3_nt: TGTGCCAGCAGCTTAGGAGTGTGGGGAACCTACGAGCAGTACTTC

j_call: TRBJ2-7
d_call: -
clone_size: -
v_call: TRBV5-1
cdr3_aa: CASSLVPEADYEQYF
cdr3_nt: TGCGCCAGCAGCTTGGTGCCAGAAGCCGACTACGAGCAGTACTTC

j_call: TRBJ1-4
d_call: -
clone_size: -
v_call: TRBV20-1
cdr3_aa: CSASLGATNEKLFF
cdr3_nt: TGCAGTGCTAGTTTGGGGGCAACTAATGAAAAACTGTTTTTT